This TCR beta chain was sequenced in a study of blood T cell repertoires in COVID-19. Some clones are missing from TCRdb's copy, which holds only in-frame ones; the method was immunoSEQ multiplex PCR. The sample includes roughly 200,000 clones, approximately 88% of them seen just once. This sequence originates from a man between 40 and 49 years old with acute or convalescent COVID-19. The sequencing input was peripheral blood.

CDR3 sequence (DNA): TGCGCCAGCAGCTTGGACGGGGGGACGTTAGAGACCCAGTACTTC. Its protein product is CASSLDGGTLETQYF. This rearrangement joins TRBV5-1 to TRBJ2-5; 7 positions agree with TRBD2. The germline V gene encodes CDR1 SGHRS and CDR2 YFSETQ. The CDR3 has 15 residues. V shed 0 bases, J shed 4 bases, and the junction held 6 bases outside the gene matches.